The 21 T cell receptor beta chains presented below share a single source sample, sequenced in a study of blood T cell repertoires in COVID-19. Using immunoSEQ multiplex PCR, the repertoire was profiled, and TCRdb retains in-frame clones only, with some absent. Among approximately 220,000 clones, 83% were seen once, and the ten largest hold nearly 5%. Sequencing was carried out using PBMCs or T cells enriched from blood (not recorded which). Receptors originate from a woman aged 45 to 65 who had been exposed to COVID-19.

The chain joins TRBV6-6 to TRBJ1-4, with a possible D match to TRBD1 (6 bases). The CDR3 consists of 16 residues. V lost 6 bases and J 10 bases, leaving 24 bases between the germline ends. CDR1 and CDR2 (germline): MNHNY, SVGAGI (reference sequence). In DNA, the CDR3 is TGTGCCAGCAGCCAATTCCAGGGGCAACGGGGTGGAAAACTGTTTTTT. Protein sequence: CASSQFQGQRGGKLFF.

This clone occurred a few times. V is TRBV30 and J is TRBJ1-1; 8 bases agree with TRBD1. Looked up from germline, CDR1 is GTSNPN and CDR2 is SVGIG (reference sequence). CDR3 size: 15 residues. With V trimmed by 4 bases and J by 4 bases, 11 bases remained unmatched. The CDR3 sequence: CAWTLRGLKGTEAFF. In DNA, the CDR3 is TGTGCCTGGACCCTCAGGGGGCTTAAGGGCACTGAAGCTTTCTTT.

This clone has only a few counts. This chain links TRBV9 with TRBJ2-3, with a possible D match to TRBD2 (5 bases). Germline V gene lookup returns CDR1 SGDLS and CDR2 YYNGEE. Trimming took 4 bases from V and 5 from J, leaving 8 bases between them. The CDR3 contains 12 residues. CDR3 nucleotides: TGTGCCAGCAGCCCGAGGGAAGATACGCAGTATTTT. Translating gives CASSPREDTQYF.

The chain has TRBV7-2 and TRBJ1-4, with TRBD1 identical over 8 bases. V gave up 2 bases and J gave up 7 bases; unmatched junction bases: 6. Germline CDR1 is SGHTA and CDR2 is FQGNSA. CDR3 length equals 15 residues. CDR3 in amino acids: CASSLRTGTGEKLFF. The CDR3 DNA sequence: TGTGCCAGCAGCTTAAGGACAGGGACAGGTGAAAAACTGTTTTTT.

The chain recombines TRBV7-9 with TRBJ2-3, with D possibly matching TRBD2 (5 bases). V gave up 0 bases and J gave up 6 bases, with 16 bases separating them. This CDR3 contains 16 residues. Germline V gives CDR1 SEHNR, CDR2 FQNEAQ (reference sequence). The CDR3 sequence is CASSLALRGSADTQYF. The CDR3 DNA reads TGTGCCAGCAGCTTAGCGCTCCGAGGGTCGGCCGATACGCAGTATTTT.

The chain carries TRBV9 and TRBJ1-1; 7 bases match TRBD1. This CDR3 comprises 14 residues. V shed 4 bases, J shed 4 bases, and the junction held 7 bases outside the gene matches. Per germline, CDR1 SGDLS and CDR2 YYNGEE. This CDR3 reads CASSLRGLPTEAFF. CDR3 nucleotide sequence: TGTGCCAGCAGCCTTAGGGGGCTGCCCACTGAAGCTTTCTTT.

CDR3 in DNA: TGTGCCACCAGTGATTTTAGCAACCCCGCAGATACGCAGTATTTT. This sequence encodes CATSDFSNPADTQYF. The gene calls are TRBV24-1 and TRBJ2-3, with D uncertain. Germline assignment: CDR1 KGHDR and CDR2 SFDVKD. The CDR3 loop spans 15 amino acids. V dropped 1 base and J dropped 4 bases, with 11 bases sitting between them.

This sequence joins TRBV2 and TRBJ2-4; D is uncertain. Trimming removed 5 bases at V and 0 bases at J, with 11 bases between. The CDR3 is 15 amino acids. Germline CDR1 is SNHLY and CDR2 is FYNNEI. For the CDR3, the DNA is TGTGCCAGCAGTCCCCCAATTTTAGCCAAAAACATTCAGTACTTC. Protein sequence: CASSPPILAKNIQYF. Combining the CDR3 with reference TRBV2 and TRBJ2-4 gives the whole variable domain EPEVTQTPSHQVTQMGQEVILRCVPISNHLYFYWYRQILGQKVEFLVSFYNNEISEKSEIFDDQFSVERPDGSNFTLKIRSTKLEDSAMYFCASSPPILAKNIQYFGAGTRLSVL.

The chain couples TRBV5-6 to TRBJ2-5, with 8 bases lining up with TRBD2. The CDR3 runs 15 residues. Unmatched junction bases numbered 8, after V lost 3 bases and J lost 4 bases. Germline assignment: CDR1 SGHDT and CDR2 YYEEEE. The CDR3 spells CASSSRGLGIETQYF. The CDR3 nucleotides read TGTGCCAGCAGCTCGCGGGGACTAGGAATAGAGACCCAGTACTTC.

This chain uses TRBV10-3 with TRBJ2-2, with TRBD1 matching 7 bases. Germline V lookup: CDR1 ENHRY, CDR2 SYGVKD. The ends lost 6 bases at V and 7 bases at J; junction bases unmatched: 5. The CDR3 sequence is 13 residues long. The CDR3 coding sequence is TGTGCCATCAGGGACAGGCCGGACGGGGAGCTGTTTTTT. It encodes CAIRDRPDGELFF.

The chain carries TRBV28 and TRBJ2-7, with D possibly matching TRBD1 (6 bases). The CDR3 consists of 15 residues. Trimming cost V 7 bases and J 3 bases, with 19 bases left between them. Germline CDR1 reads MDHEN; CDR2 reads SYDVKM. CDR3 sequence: CASTSGQRNFYEQYF. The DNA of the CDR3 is TGTGCCAGCACCTCCGGACAGCGAAACTTCTACGAGCAGTACTTC.

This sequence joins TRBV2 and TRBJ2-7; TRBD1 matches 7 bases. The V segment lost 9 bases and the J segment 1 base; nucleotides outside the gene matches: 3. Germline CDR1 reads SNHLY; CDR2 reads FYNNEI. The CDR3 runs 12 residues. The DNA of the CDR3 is TGTGCCAGTGGACAGGAGTCCTACGAGCAGTACTTC. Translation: CASGQESYEQYF.

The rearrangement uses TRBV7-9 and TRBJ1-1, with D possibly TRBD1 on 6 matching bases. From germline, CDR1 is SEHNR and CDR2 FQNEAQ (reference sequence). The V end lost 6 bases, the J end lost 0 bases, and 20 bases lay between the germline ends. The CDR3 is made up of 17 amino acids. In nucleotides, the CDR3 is TGTGCCAGCAGTTTTTTCCAATTCAGGGGAGTGAACACTGAAGCTTTCTTT. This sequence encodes CASSFFQFRGVNTEAFF. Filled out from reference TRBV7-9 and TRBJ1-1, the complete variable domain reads DTGVSQNPRHKITKRGQNVTFRCDPISEHNRLYWYRQTLGQGPEFLTYFQNEAQLEKSRLLSDRFSAERPKGSFSTLEIQRTEQGDSAMYLCASSFFQFRGVNTEAFFGQGTRLTVV.

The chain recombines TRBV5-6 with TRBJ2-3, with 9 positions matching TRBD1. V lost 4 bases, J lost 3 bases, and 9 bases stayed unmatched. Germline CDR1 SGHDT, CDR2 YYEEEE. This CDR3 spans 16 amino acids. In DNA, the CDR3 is TGTGCCAGCAGCCGGGACAGGGTAGGGAAAACAGATACGCAGTATTTT. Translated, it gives CASSRDRVGKTDTQYF.

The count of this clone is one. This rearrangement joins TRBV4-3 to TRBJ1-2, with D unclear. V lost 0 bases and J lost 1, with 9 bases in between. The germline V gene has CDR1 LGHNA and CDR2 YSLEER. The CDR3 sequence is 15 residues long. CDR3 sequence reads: CASSQDPGYNYGYTF. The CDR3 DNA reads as TGCGCCAGCAGCCAAGATCCGGGGTATAACTATGGCTACACCTTC.

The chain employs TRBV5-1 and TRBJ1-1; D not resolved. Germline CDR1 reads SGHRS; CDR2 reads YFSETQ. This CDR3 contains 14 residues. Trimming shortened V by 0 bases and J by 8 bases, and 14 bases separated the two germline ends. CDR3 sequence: CASSLGQVMGEAFF. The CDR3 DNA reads TGCGCCAGCAGCTTGGGACAAGTGATGGGCGAAGCTTTCTTT. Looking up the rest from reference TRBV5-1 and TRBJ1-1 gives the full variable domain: KAGVTQTPRYLIKTRGQQVTLSCSPISGHRSVSWYQQTPGQGLQFLFEYFSETQRNKGNFPGRFSGRQFSNSRSEMNVSTLELGDSALYLCASSLGQVMGEAFFGQGTRLTVV.

The CDR3 loop reads CASSWTSGGETQYF. CDR3 sequence (DNA): TGTGCCAGCAGCTGGACTAGCGGGGGAGAGACCCAGTACTTC. The chain links TRBV7-9 to TRBJ2-5; the match to TRBD2 covers 13 bases. The CDR3 is 14 amino acids. After removal of 4 bases from V and 4 bases from J, the junction contained 0 bases not matched to a gene. Germline V gene sequence: CDR1 SEHNR, CDR2 FQNEAQ (reference sequence). The variable domain in full, with the rest retrieved from reference TRBV7-9 and TRBJ2-5, is DTGVSQNPRHKITKRGQNVTFRCDPISEHNRLYWYRQTLGQGPEFLTYFQNEAQLEKSRLLSDRFSAERPKGSFSTLEIQRTEQGDSAMYLCASSWTSGGETQYFGPGTRLLVL.

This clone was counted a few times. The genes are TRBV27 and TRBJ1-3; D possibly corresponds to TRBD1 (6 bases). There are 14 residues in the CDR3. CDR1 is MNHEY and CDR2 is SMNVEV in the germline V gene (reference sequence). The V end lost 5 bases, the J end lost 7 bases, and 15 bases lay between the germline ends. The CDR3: CASSIDRTANTIYF. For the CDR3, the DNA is TGTGCCAGCAGTATAGACAGGACGGCGAACACCATATATTTT.

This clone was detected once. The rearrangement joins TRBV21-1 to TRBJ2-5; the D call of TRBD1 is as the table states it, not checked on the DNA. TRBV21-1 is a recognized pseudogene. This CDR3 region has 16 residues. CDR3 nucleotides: TGTGCCAGCAGCAAAGCTCGGGACAGGGGGCGGGAGACCCAGTACTTC. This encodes CASSKARDRGRETQYF.

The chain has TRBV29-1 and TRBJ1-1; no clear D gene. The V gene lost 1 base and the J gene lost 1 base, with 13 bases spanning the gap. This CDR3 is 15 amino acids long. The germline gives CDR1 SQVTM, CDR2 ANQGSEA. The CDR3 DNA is TGCAGCGTTGAAGGGAGACCCGAAGGGAACACTGAAGCTTTCTTT. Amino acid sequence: CSVEGRPEGNTEAFF.

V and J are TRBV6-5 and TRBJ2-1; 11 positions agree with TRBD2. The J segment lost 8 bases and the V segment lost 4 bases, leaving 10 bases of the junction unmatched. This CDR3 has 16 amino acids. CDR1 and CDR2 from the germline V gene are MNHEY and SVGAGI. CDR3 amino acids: CASSSPRLAGSDEQFF. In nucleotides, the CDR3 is TGTGCCAGCAGTTCCCCAAGACTAGCGGGGAGTGATGAGCAGTTCTTC.